Described below is a single TCR beta chain sequence and its context. Its antigen is undetermined. CDR3 size: 15 residues. The ends were cut back, 4 bases at V and 4 bases at J, with 17 bases in the middle. Germline V gene data show CDR1 as MNHNS and CDR2 as SASEGT. Template switching supplied a universal primer site; unique molecular identifiers were carried on the cDNA. TCRdb ran MiXCR on the 5' RACE reads and lists one entry per CDR3 protein. The sample includes roughly 250,000 distinct CDR3 sequences, about 14% of them seen just once. These data originate in a study of identical twins. Study-wide results and caveats: The conclusions drew on cross-sectional statistical analysis instead of tracking the same donors. Memory repertoires lacked the insertion deficit that abundant cord blood beta clonotypes showed.

This receptor was identified in a woman between 18 and 30 years old in good health. The specimen was memory (CD45RO+) T cells sorted from blood. V usage is TRBV6-1 and J usage is TRBJ2-7, with D possibly TRBD1 on 6 matching bases. CDR3 bases: TGTGCCAGCAGTGGGTTGGGGAGAGGGACATACGAGCAGTACTTC. Protein sequence: CASSGLGRGTYEQYF.